Each of the 9 T cell receptor beta chains below was sequenced from the same sample in a study of shared T cell receptors in the human thymus. Using immunoSEQ multiplex PCR, the repertoire was profiled, and TCRdb retains in-frame clones only, with some absent. This sample yields 700,000 or so clones, of which over 75% are seen a single time; around 0.0099% belongs to the top ten. The same sample was also studied in work on human thymus T cells.

The sample consisted of thymocytes. The origin of the receptors is a girl in the first two years of life with a congenital heart defect.

This rearrangement joins TRBV19 to TRBJ1-2, with 7 bases identical to TRBD1. Germline-derived CDR1 and CDR2 are LNHDA and SQIVND (reference sequence). Trimming at V came to 7 bases and at J to 11 bases, leaving 7 bases not matched to a gene. The CDR3 has 11 residues. The CDR3 DNA reads as TGTGCCAGTATTGAGGGGGCGAGGTACACCTTC. The encoded protein is CASIEGARYTF.

The chain couples TRBV4-1 to TRBJ1-5; TRBD1 agrees at 8 bases. This CDR3 is built from 20 residues. J gave up 1 base and V 1 base, and 15 bases lay outside the gene matches. Germline V gene data show CDR1 as MGHRA and CDR2 as YSYEKL. CDR3 coding DNA: TGCGCCAGCAGCCAAGTTACCGGACAGGGAATTGTCGGGAGCAATCAGCCCCAGCATTTT. It is translated as CASSQVTGQGIVGSNQPQHF.

This chain joins TRBV11-3 and TRBJ1-2; D possibly corresponds to TRBD1 (5 bases). CDR3 length: 14 residues. Germline V lookup: CDR1 SGHNT, CDR2 YENEEA. V lost 5 bases, J lost 2 bases, and 12 bases lay in between. CDR3 nucleotides: TGTGCCAGCAGCCCCCAGACAGTAAACTATGGCTACACCTTC. It encodes CASSPQTVNYGYTF.

The V and J genes are TRBV4-1 and TRBJ1-2; weak D call: TRBD1 (5 bases). The germline V gene has CDR1 MGHRA and CDR2 YSYEKL. The CDR3 covers 14 residues. V lost 1 base and J lost 6, with 12 bases in between. CDR3 residues: CASSQVARADGYTF. The DNA for the CDR3 is TGCGCCAGCAGCCAAGTAGCCAGGGCGGATGGCTACACCTTC.

This clone was found a few times. V is TRBV5-1 and J is TRBJ2-5, with D unclear. This CDR3 comprises 13 residues. V was clipped by 0 bases and J by 1 base, with 4 bases between them. Germline CDR1 SGHRS, CDR2 YFSETQ. The CDR3 loop reads CASSLDSQETQYF. The CDR3 nucleotides read TGCGCCAGCAGCTTGGACAGCCAAGAGACCCAGTACTTC.

The rearrangement uses TRBV28 and TRBJ1-2; TRBD1 is a possible D gene (6 bases). V lost 5 bases and J 6 bases, leaving 16 bases between the germline ends. The length of the CDR3 is 14 residues. Germline lookup yields CDR1 MDHEN and CDR2 SYDVKM. The CDR3 reads CASSLAGTLNGYTF. The DNA of the CDR3 is TGTGCCAGCAGTCTTGCCGGGACACTCAATGGCTACACCTTC.

The rearrangement uses TRBV10-3 and TRBJ1-6; 8 bases line up with TRBD1. Germline values: CDR1 ENHRY, CDR2 SYGVKD. The length of the CDR3 is 16 residues. The J segment lost 7 bases and the V segment lost 3 bases, leaving 8 bases of the junction unmatched. The CDR3 spells CAISDRGTGYNSPLHF. The CDR3 DNA is TGTGCCATCAGTGATAGGGGGACAGGCTACAATTCACCCCTCCACTTT.

The chain employs TRBV29-1 and TRBJ1-2, with D possibly being TRBD1 (5 bases). The CDR3 sequence is 11 residues long. Germline assignment: CDR1 SQVTM and CDR2 ANQGSEA. In DNA, the CDR3 is TGCATCCTGGGAGGGGCGGGTGGCTACACCTTC. Amino acid sequence: CILGGAGGYTF.

V and J are TRBV19 and TRBJ2-7; the D gene is possibly TRBD1 (6 bases). Per the germline V gene, CDR1 is LNHDA and CDR2 is SQIVND (reference sequence). Between the trimmed V and J ends, which lost 7 bases and 5 bases, there was a span of 15 bases. CDR3 length: 13 amino acids. This chain's CDR3 is CASTAQGRDEQYF. CDR3 in DNA: TGTGCCAGTACAGCACAGGGTAGGGACGAGCAGTACTTC.